The clone carrying this T cell receptor beta chain has only a few counts. Under the authors' procedure: Researchers report that nucleated cell counts were estimated from reference gene primer amplification. Measured with immunoSEQ multiplex PCR; TCRdb has only the in-frame clones, and not every one. The V and J calls and clone size were taken over from that table, and D and trimming were inferred from the DNA. The sample has around 120,000 clones, around 78% seen once; the top ten hold approximately 2.5%. The data were obtained in a study of blood T cell repertoires in COVID-19. Looking at the study overall: Samples taken during acute and convalescent COVID-19 were collected in the United States, Italy and Spain. Sample material is recorded as cDNA or gDNA derived from T cells, B-cell-depleted T cells, or PBMCs.

The V gene's germline CDR1 is SNHLY and CDR2 FYNNEI. Trimming shortened V by 3 bases and J by 2 bases, and 7 bases separated the two germline ends. The CDR3 totals 13 residues. The chain has TRBV2 and TRBJ1-2, with D unclear. The sample taken for sequencing was peripheral blood. This TCR derives from a man between 70 and 80 years old with acute or convalescent COVID-19. The CDR3 spells CASSDRENYGYTF. The CDR3 DNA is TGTGCCAGCAGTGATCGAGAGAACTATGGCTACACCTTC.